The sequence of this T cell receptor beta chain was determined in a study of cytomegalovirus exposure and HLA in healthy donors. Study context: Clustering assigned approximately 78% of the roughly 380 genotyped donors to the Caucasian-associated ancestry cluster.

A multiplex PCR was run with 60 Vbeta primers and 13 Jbeta primers. The data were produced by immunoSEQ multiplex PCR, yet TCRdb's version contains in-frame clones alone and is incomplete. Found here are 150,000 to 200,000 clones; the top ten clones hold 5.5% to 7.5%. Comments on this clone: Its specificity is not known.

CDR3 length: 14 residues. Germline V gene lookup returns CDR1 MNHEY and CDR2 SVGAGI. V gave up 2 bases and J gave up 10 bases; unmatched junction bases: 7. The study's findings and limits: Common viral pathogens (according to a later analysis) appeared linked to several of the most significant clusters. Among immune exposure information, only CMV serostatus was available.

The chain uses TRBV6-5 and TRBJ2-1, with 8 nucleotides matching TRBD2. This clonotype was obtained from a man aged 25-45 years in good health and CMV-seronegative. The source material was PBMCs. CDR3 in DNA: TGTGCCAGCAGTTACCCAGGACTAGCTGACGAGCAGTTCTTC. This codes for CASSYPGLADEQFF.